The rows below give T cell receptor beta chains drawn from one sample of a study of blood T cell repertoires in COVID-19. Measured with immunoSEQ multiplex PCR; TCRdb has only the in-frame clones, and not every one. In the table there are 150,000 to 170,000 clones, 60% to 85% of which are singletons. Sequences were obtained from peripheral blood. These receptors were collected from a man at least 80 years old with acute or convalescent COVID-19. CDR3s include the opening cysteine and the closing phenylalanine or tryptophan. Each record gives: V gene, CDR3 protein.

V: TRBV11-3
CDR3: CASSPDRGIYNEQFF

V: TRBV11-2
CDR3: CASSFRRGTATNEKLFF

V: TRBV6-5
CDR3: CASSWTGTVSQPQHF

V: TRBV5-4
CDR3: CASSFGGGAGELFF

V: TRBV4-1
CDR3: CASSRGQGGYTGELFF

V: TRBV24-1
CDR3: CATRRTGVETQYF

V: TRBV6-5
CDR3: CASRVTGLSYEQYF

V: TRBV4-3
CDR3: CASSQGGQTSSGNTIYF

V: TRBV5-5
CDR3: CASSLAGETQHF

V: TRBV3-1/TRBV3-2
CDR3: CASSQEAVGSGTSVSETQYF

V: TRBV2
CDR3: CASSEPVGRGNTEAFF

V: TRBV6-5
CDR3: CASSYAQGRNQPQHF

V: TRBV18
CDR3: CASSPVQSNTEAFF

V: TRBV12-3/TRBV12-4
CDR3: CASRDNHGTEAFF

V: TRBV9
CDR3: CASSVAVNTEAFF

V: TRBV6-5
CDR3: CASSLGQNQETQYF

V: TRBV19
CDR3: CASSILGQSYGYTF

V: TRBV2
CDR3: CASREGAGYGYTF

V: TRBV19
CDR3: CASSIDASGGAPFF

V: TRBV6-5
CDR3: CASSYAGTNGELFF